The present T cell receptor (beta chain) was sequenced within a study of a mutant IDH1 vaccine in newly diagnosed glioma. In the study overall: Treated individuals were roughly 62% male and roughly 40% female, averaging 40.4 years of age. Patients got radiotherapy, temozolomide, or both beforehand, and most got both. The study, taken as a whole, reports: Of all patients, around 93% showed vaccine-induced immune responses.

Data came from immunoSEQ multiplex PCR; TCRdb stores just in-frame clones and leaves some out. Of about 72,000 clones detected, approximately 88% appear once; the ten largest clones hold 10% to 15%. Stated time point: week 35, safety follow-up. Vaccinated patients received 300 ug of mutant IDH1 20-mer peptide per dose, with topical imiquimod. In weeks 1, 3, 5, 7, 11, 15, 19 and 23, patients were immunized, eight times in all. V shed 0 bases and J shed 3 bases, with 8 bases lying between them. Germline CDR1 and CDR2: MNHEY and SVGAGI. The CDR3 has 14 residues. To note about this clone: The antigen is undetermined. Within the sample, other DNA sequences also encode this same CDR3.

The TCR originated in a man younger than 35 with glioma. Sequencing was performed on PBMCs, taken from a glioma patient whose treatment included an IDH1 peptide vaccine. V is TRBV6-5 and J is TRBJ1-2; D remains unclear. Written as DNA, the CDR3 is TGTGCCAGCAGTTACTCGTCCATGGACTATGGCTACACCTTC. This gives the protein CASSYSSMDYGYTF.